A single sample is the source of the 20 T cell receptor beta chains below, sequenced in a study of blood T cell repertoires in COVID-19. TCRdb keeps only in-frame clones here, not all; method: immunoSEQ multiplex PCR. The sample includes approximately 300,000 clones, more than 75% of them seen just once. Sequencing was performed on PBMCs or T cells enriched from blood (not recorded which). These receptors were collected from a man in his 60s who had recovered from COVID-19.

This chain links TRBV3-1 (or the pseudogene TRBV3-2) with TRBJ2-3; TRBD2 agrees at 10 bases. The CDR3 consists of 18 residues. V was clipped by 0 bases and J by 0 bases; unmatched bases: 6. Germline CDR1 is LGHDT and CDR2 is YNNKEL (reference sequence). CDR3 bases: TGTGCCAGCAGCCAAGAGCTACTAGCGGGGTCTAGCACAGATACGCAGTATTTT. Translation: CASSQELLAGSSTDTQYF.

The V gene is TRBV27, the J gene TRBJ2-7; possibly TRBD1 for D (5 bases). Germline lookup yields CDR1 MNHEY and CDR2 SMNVEV (reference sequence). The CDR3 has 14 amino acids. The ends were cut back, 5 bases at V and 8 bases at J, with 19 bases in the middle. The CDR3 coding sequence is TGTGCCAGCAGTCCACACTGGGGCTGGGGCCAGCAGTACTTC. This codes for CASSPHWGWGQQYF.

Here the CDR3 reads CASGGTGGETQYF. The CDR3 coding sequence is TGTGCCAGCGGGGGGACAGGGGGAGAGACCCAGTACTTC. The genes are TRBV9 and TRBJ2-5, with 11 bases aligning to TRBD1. The CDR3 is 13 amino acids. Germline trimming cut 7 bases from V and 4 bases from J; bases unmatched to any gene: 3. CDR1 and CDR2 from the germline V gene are SGDLS and YYNGEE.

The rearrangement joins TRBV24-1 to TRBJ2-5; 9 bases align to TRBD1. Germline V gene lookup returns CDR1 KGHDR and CDR2 SFDVKD. Trimming took 2 bases from V and 4 from J; bases not matched to a gene: 7. CDR3 length equals 16 residues. As DNA, the CDR3 is TGTGCCACCAGTGATTCCGGACAGGGGCGCCCAGAGACCCAGTACTTC. It yields the protein CATSDSGQGRPETQYF.

The rearrangement joins TRBV7-9 to TRBJ2-3; D perhaps matches TRBD1 (5 bases). The CDR3 sequence is 18 residues long. V was trimmed by 3 bases and J by 5 bases, leaving 24 bases between them. Germline V gene sequence: CDR1 SEHNR, CDR2 FQNEAQ (reference sequence). CDR3 nucleotides: TGTGCCAGCAGCTTCCCCGGCAAAATAGTAGGGGTTCGAGATACGCAGTATTTT. Amino acids: CASSFPGKIVGVRDTQYF.

V gene TRBV7-2 combines with J gene TRBJ1-1; 7 bases line up with TRBD1. Germline V gives CDR1 SGHTA, CDR2 FQGNSA. This CDR3 region has 14 residues. V trimming: 5 bases; J trimming: 1 base; junction bases outside the gene matches: 4. The CDR3: CASSATGANTEAFF. The CDR3 coding sequence is TGTGCCAGCAGCGCAACAGGGGCGAACACTGAAGCTTTCTTT.

The chain recombines TRBV7-6 with TRBJ2-3, with D possibly being TRBD2 (6 bases). Trimming cost V 5 bases and J 3 bases, with 9 bases left between them. The CDR3 length is 13 residues. Germline V CDR1 and CDR2: SGHVS, FNYEAQ. In DNA form, the CDR3 reads TGTGCCAGCAGCCAGGGACTTACAGATACGCAGTATTTT. It is translated as CASSQGLTDTQYF. Drawing the rest from reference TRBV7-6 and TRBJ2-3, the complete variable domain is GAGVSQSPRYKVTKRGQDVALRCDPISGHVSLYWYRQALGQGPEFLTYFNYEAQQDKSGLPNDRFSAERPEGSISTLTIQRTEQRDSAMYRCASSQGLTDTQYFGPGTRLTVL.

This clone showed up just a few times. The chain employs TRBV4-1 and TRBJ2-5, with a tentative D call TRBD2 (6 bases). The V gene lost 3 bases and the J gene lost 5 bases, with 19 bases spanning the gap. In germline, CDR1 is MGHRA, CDR2 YSYEKL. The length of the CDR3 is 16 residues. In nucleotides, the CDR3 is TGCGCCAGCAGCCAGGGGGGAACGGACCGTCTGGAGACCCAGTACTTC. This codes for CASSQGGTDRLETQYF.

This clone was observed a single time. The chain uses TRBV29-1 and TRBJ1-5; 9 bases are a match to TRBD1. The CDR3 has 14 amino acids. With V trimmed by 4 bases and J by 6 bases, 7 bases remained unmatched. CDR1 SQVTM and CDR2 ANQGSEA come from the germline V gene. The chain's CDR3 is CSVASQGASQPQHF. CDR3 coding DNA: TGCAGCGTTGCTTCACAGGGGGCAAGTCAGCCCCAGCATTTT.

The CDR3 nucleotides read TGTGCCAGCAGCTTCGACAGCTACTACGAGCAGTACTTC. Its protein product is CASSFDSYYEQYF. The chain is built from TRBV11-1 and TRBJ2-7; possibly TRBD1 for D (5 bases). The germline V and J ends were trimmed by 3 bases and 3 bases, with 9 bases remaining between them. Germline V gives CDR1 SGHAT, CDR2 FQDESV (reference sequence). CDR3 length: 13 residues.

J is TRBJ1-2 and V is TRBV20-1; D perhaps matches TRBD1 (6 bases). Per germline, CDR1 DFQATT and CDR2 SNEGSKA (reference sequence). The CDR3 spans 11 residues. Trimming took 3 bases from V and 7 from J, leaving 9 bases between them. The CDR3 nucleotides read TGCAGTGCTAGGGAAGGGGGTGGCTACACCTTC. Protein sequence: CSAREGGGYTF.

The chain employs TRBV20-1 and TRBJ2-7; 7 bases align to TRBD1. Germline CDR1 DFQATT, CDR2 SNEGSKA (reference sequence). This CDR3 spans 15 amino acids. The J segment lost 5 bases and the V segment lost 3 bases, leaving 13 bases of the junction unmatched. In DNA, the CDR3 is TGCAGTGCTAGTTTGGGACAGATGATCCAGGACGAGCAGTACTTC. Amino acids: CSASLGQMIQDEQYF.

The J gene is TRBJ1-4, the V gene TRBV15; D remains unclear. Germline V gene lookup returns CDR1 LNHNV and CDR2 YYDKDF (reference sequence). This CDR3 has 13 amino acids. Trimming removed 4 bases at V and 8 bases at J, with 11 bases between. The CDR3 sequence: CATSITNEEKLFF. CDR3 nucleotide sequence: TGTGCCACCAGCATCACGAATGAGGAAAAACTGTTTTTT.

DNA of the CDR3: TGTGCCAGCAGCCCCGGGGACAGATCCTACGAGCAGTACTTC. Translated: CASSPGDRSYEQYF. The chain is built from TRBV5-6 and TRBJ2-7, with TRBD1 identical over 7 bases. The V gene's germline CDR1 is SGHDT and CDR2 YYEEEE. Unmatched junction bases numbered 5, after V lost 4 bases and J lost 1 base. The CDR3 runs to 14 residues.

The V gene is TRBV6-5, the J gene TRBJ1-6; 7 bases match TRBD1. V shed 2 bases, J shed 7 bases, and the junction held 5 bases outside the gene matches. The CDR3 is 15 residues long. Germline CDR1 reads MNHEY; CDR2 reads SVGAGI. In DNA, the CDR3 is TGTGCCAGCAGTTACCAGACAGGGCAAAATTCACCCCTCCACTTT. As protein: CASSYQTGQNSPLHF.

CDR3 region: CASRPSGTGGFYGYTF. CDR3 sequence (DNA): TGTGCCAGCAGGCCTTCCGGGACAGGGGGCTTCTATGGCTACACCTTC. The chain couples TRBV3-1 (or the pseudogene TRBV3-2) to TRBJ1-2; the match to TRBD1 covers 12 bases. The CDR3 spans 16 residues. Germline V gene data show CDR1 as LGHDT and CDR2 as YNNKEL (reference sequence). J was trimmed by 4 bases and V by 6 bases; bases with no gene match: 9.

The CDR3 reads CAISERTASNQPQHF. The CDR3 DNA sequence: TGTGCCATCAGTGAGCGGACAGCTAGCAATCAGCCCCAGCATTTT. V gene TRBV10-3 combines with J gene TRBJ1-5; TRBD1 is a possible D gene (6 bases). CDR3 length: 15 amino acids. V shed 2 bases and J shed 0 bases, with 8 bases lying between them. Looked up from germline, CDR1 is ENHRY and CDR2 is SYGVKD.

The rearrangement uses TRBV10-3 and TRBJ1-2; 10 bases match TRBD1. Per germline, CDR1 ENHRY and CDR2 SYGVKD. V lost 6 bases, J lost 5 bases, and 6 bases stayed unmatched. CDR3 length equals 14 residues. The CDR3 DNA is TGTGCCATCAGCGACAGGGGGCTTAAGTATGGCTACACCTTC. The encoded protein is CAISDRGLKYGYTF.

This clone was detected a few times. The genes are TRBV18 and TRBJ1-2; weak D call: TRBD1 (5 bases). V dropped 1 base and J dropped 6 bases, with 18 bases sitting between them. This CDR3 is 16 amino acids long. From germline, CDR1 is KGHSH and CDR2 LQKENI. CDR3 nucleotides: TGTGCCAGCTCACCACAACCGACAGCCAGTTTCAATGGCTACACCTTC. Residues: CASSPQPTASFNGYTF.

The V and J genes are TRBV5-1 and TRBJ2-1, with D possibly matching TRBD1 (6 bases). CDR3 size: 17 residues. CDR1 and CDR2 from the germline V gene are SGHRS and YFSETQ. V lost 2 bases and J 6 bases, leaving 21 bases between the germline ends. Here the CDR3 reads CASSLYAGTSETNEQFF. The CDR3 bases are TGCGCCAGCAGCTTATACGCCGGGACATCGGAAACCAATGAGCAGTTCTTC.